Below are 15 T cell receptor beta chains sequenced from a single sample in a study of OX40 agonist ivuxolimab in advanced cancers. Some clones are missing from TCRdb's copy, which holds only in-frame ones; the method was immunoSEQ multiplex PCR. Of some 74,000 clones detected, 88% appear once; the ten largest clones hold around 0.96%. This sample comprised CD4+ or CD8+ T cells sorted from blood, obtained in a trial of the OX40 agonist ivuxolimab. Receptor source: an adult with an advanced solid tumor such as melanoma, head and neck, liver or kidney cancer.

The chain carries TRBV29-1 and TRBJ2-6; 9 bases line up with TRBD1. Germline loops: CDR1 SQVTM, CDR2 ANQGSEA. This CDR3 is 15 amino acids long. Losses at the gene ends were 6 bases for V and 2 bases for J; bases not matched to a gene: 5. The CDR3 DNA reads TGCAGCGTGAGGGGACAGGGAGCTGGGGCCAACGTCCTGACTTTC. Translating gives CSVRGQGAGANVLTF.

This chain connects TRBV5-4 to TRBJ2-5; TRBD2 matches 8 bases. V shed 4 bases and J 5 bases; nucleotides not matched to a gene: 7. The CDR3 contains 14 residues. CDR1 is SGHNT, CDR2 YYREEE, per germline (reference sequence). CDR3 loop: CASSPGLGGETQYF. CDR3 sequence (DNA): TGTGCCAGCAGCCCGGGACTAGGCGGGGAGACCCAGTACTTC.

The V and J genes are TRBV28 and TRBJ1-1; 8 nucleotides agree with TRBD1. V lost 3 bases to trimming and J lost 13 bases; unmatched junction nucleotides: 7. The CDR3 runs 12 residues. Germline CDR1 MDHEN, CDR2 SYDVKM. The CDR3 is CASSFQQGGGFF. The CDR3 bases are TGTGCCAGCAGTTTTCAACAGGGGGGTGGTTTCTTT.

The chain recombines TRBV29-1 with TRBJ1-2; 7 bases line up with TRBD1. The V segment lost 5 bases and the J segment 13 bases; nucleotides outside the gene matches: 10. Per the germline V gene, CDR1 is SQVTM and CDR2 is ANQGSEA. This CDR3 is 11 amino acids long. For the CDR3, the DNA is TGCAGCGTTCGGCAGGGGGTTAGACTCACCTTC. Translated, it gives CSVRQGVRLTF.

This chain joins TRBV6-6 and TRBJ2-3, with 13 bases lining up with TRBD2. The CDR3 runs to 16 residues. V shed 6 bases and J 10 bases; nucleotides not matched to a gene: 13. Germline V gives CDR1 MNHNY, CDR2 SVGAGI (reference sequence). The CDR3 coding sequence is TGTGCCAGCAGCACCCCCTCCGGGACTAGCGGGGTTTCGCAGTATTTT. Encoded protein: CASSTPSGTSGVSQYF.

This chain joins TRBV28 and TRBJ2-7; D is perhaps TRBD2 (5 bases). V shed 7 bases and J shed 3 bases, with 13 bases lying between them. CDR1 is MDHEN, CDR2 SYDVKM, per germline. This CDR3 is built from 13 residues. DNA of the CDR3: TGTGCCAGCAAGTTAGGAGGTGGCTACGAGCAGTACTTC. Amino acids: CASKLGGGYEQYF. The entire variable domain, with the rest obtained from reference TRBV28 and TRBJ2-7, is as follows: DVKVTQSSRYLVKRTGEKVFLECVQDMDHENMFWYRQDPGLGLRLIYFSYDVKMKEKGDIPEGYSVSREKKERFSLILESASTNQTSMYLCASKLGGGYEQYFGPGTRLTVT.

V is TRBV5-4 and J is TRBJ2-7; 7 bases fit TRBD2. V shed 0 bases and J 4 bases; nucleotides not matched to a gene: 16. Germline V lookup: CDR1 SGHNT, CDR2 YYREEE (reference sequence). The CDR3 runs 18 residues. DNA of the CDR3: TGTGCCAGCAGCTTGGAGGGAGGGAGCTATACCTTCACGTACGAGCAGTACTTC. Residues: CASSLEGGSYTFTYEQYF. Combining the CDR3 with reference TRBV5-4 and TRBJ2-7 gives the whole variable domain ETGVTQSPTHLIKTRGQQVTLRCSSQSGHNTVSWYQQALGQGPQFIFQYYREEENGRGNFPPRFSGLQFPNYSSELNVNALELDDSALYLCASSLEGGSYTFTYEQYFGPGTRLTVT.

J is TRBJ1-3 and V is TRBV5-1; weak D call: TRBD1 (5 bases). The CDR3 runs 16 residues. CDR1 is SGHRS, CDR2 YFSETQ, per germline. Deletions cut 0 bases from V and 0 bases from J, with 10 bases between. Here the CDR3 DNA reads TGCGCCAGCAGCTTGGTGGGGCCCCCCTCTGGAAACACCATATATTTT. It specifies CASSLVGPPSGNTIYF.

The chain combines TRBV6-6 with TRBJ1-2; D is possibly TRBD1 (6 bases). The CDR3 length is 15 residues. Per the germline V gene, CDR1 is MNHNY and CDR2 is SVGAGI (reference sequence). V was cut by 0 bases and J by 4 bases, with 12 bases left in between. CDR3 region: CASSYSRQGTYGYTF. CDR3 in DNA: TGTGCCAGCAGTTACTCGAGGCAGGGGACCTATGGCTACACCTTC.

The chain has TRBV5-8 and TRBJ2-7, with 8 nucleotides matching TRBD1. This CDR3 comprises 15 residues. Germline assignment: CDR1 SGHTS and CDR2 YDEGEE. Trimming cost V 2 bases and J 6 bases; bases outside gene matches: 10. The CDR3 DNA reads TGTGCCAGCAGCTTTGAGGCAGGGGGCAGGGGCGAGCAGTACTTC. Amino acids: CASSFEAGGRGEQYF.

V and J are TRBV5-4 and TRBJ2-5; D uncertain. Trimming removed 0 bases at V and 0 bases at J, with 0 bases between. CDR1 and CDR2 from the germline V gene are SGHNT and YYREEE (reference sequence). The CDR3 runs to 12 residues. The chain's CDR3 is CASSLDQETQYF. For the CDR3, the DNA is TGTGCCAGCAGCTTGGACCAAGAGACCCAGTACTTC.

V usage is TRBV28 and J usage is TRBJ1-2; 8 bases fit TRBD1. V was pared by 5 bases and J by 4 bases, with 9 bases of the junction left unmatched. The CDR3 totals 15 residues. Germline V gene lookup returns CDR1 MDHEN and CDR2 SYDVKM. This CDR3 is CASSPPGQGAYGYTF. The CDR3 DNA reads as TGTGCCAGCAGTCCTCCAGGACAGGGAGCCTATGGCTACACCTTC.

The chain joins TRBV2 to TRBJ2-4; 12 bases are shared with TRBD2. Germline V gene lookup returns CDR1 SNHLY and CDR2 FYNNEI. Trimming cost V 4 bases and J 3 bases; bases outside gene matches: 4. This CDR3 has 16 residues. The CDR3 nucleotides are TGTGCCAGCAGTGCGACTAGCGGGAGTGGCAAAAACATTCAGTACTTC. Translation gives CASSATSGSGKNIQYF.

This clone was seen just once. V usage is TRBV6-6 and J usage is TRBJ2-2; 7 bases are shared with TRBD2. Germline CDR1 MNHNY, CDR2 SVGAGI (reference sequence). The CDR3 sequence is 14 residues long. J lost 5 bases, V lost 6 bases, and 6 bases had no gene match. CDR3 DNA: TGTGCCAGCAGGGACGCGGGAGAAACCGGGGAGCTGTTTTTT. Its translation is CASRDAGETGELFF.

J is TRBJ2-5 and V is TRBV4-1; D might be TRBD1 or TRBD2, each matching 6 bases. The V end lost 1 base, the J end lost 7 bases, and 19 bases lay between the germline ends. The CDR3 extends over 16 amino acids. Germline CDR1 reads MGHRA; CDR2 reads YSYEKL. As DNA, the CDR3 is TGCGCCAGCAGCCAAGGGGAGGTGGGGGGCTCGAGGACCCAGTACTTC. This sequence encodes CASSQGEVGGSRTQYF.